The 15 T cell receptor beta chains listed next were all sequenced from one sample in a study of cytomegalovirus exposure and HLA in healthy donors. Assay: immunoSEQ multiplex PCR; the TCRdb copy retains only in-frame clones and omits some. Among around 300,000 clones listed, around 89% were seen once. Sequenced input: PBMCs. All receptors derive from a woman aged 18-30 years in good health and CMV-seronegative.

The chain couples TRBV5-4 to TRBJ2-7; 8 positions agree with TRBD1. Germline loops: CDR1 SGHNT, CDR2 YYREEE (reference sequence). The CDR3 runs 14 residues. V shed 0 bases, J shed 3 bases, and the junction held 2 bases outside the gene matches. The CDR3 protein is CASSLDRGNYEQYF. The CDR3 nucleotides are TGTGCCAGCAGCTTGGACAGGGGGAACTACGAGCAGTACTTC.

The rearrangement links TRBV9 to TRBJ2-7, with D possibly TRBD2 on 6 matching bases. The CDR3 totals 14 residues. Trimming left V 4 bases short and J 3 bases short, with 14 bases between. In germline, CDR1 is SGDLS, CDR2 YYNGEE. The CDR3 coding sequence is TGTGCCAGCAGCTTAGACCCCGGGAGCTACGAGCAGTACTTC. Amino acid sequence: CASSLDPGSYEQYF.

The chain joins TRBV5-6 to TRBJ2-3, with a tentative D call TRBD2 (6 bases). Germline V gene data show CDR1 as SGHDT and CDR2 as YYEEEE. The CDR3 length is 14 residues. V lost 4 bases to trimming and J lost 2 bases, with 11 bases between them. CDR3: CASSEEGTTDTQYF. The CDR3 nucleotides read TGTGCCAGCAGCGAGGAGGGGACCACAGATACGCAGTATTTT.

This chain connects TRBV5-6 to TRBJ2-5; D might be TRBD1 (6 bases). V shed 10 bases and J shed 5 bases, with 24 bases lying between them. Germline V CDR1 and CDR2: SGHDT, YYEEEE. The CDR3 extends over 15 amino acids. The CDR3 nucleotides are TGTGCCTCTCAGCTGGGGGCGGTGGCAATGGAGACCCAGTACTTC. It yields the protein CASQLGAVAMETQYF.

The rearrangement links TRBV7-8 to TRBJ2-7, with D maybe TRBD2 (5 bases). The ends were cut back, 5 bases at V and 1 base at J, with 9 bases in the middle. The CDR3 length is 13 residues. Germline CDR1 SGHVS, CDR2 FQNEAQ. The CDR3 DNA is TGTGCCAGCAGCGCTACTAGTTCCTACGAGCAGTACTTC. Amino acids: CASSATSSYEQYF.

This clone was seen once. CDR3 sequence: CASSDPTGGASASSPGYTF. The DNA of the CDR3 is TGTGCCAGCAGCGATCCTACAGGGGGCGCGTCGGCCTCCAGCCCTGGCTACACCTTC. The rearrangement uses TRBV9 and TRBJ1-2; 9 bases map to TRBD1. Trimming took 3 bases from V and 7 from J; bases not matched to a gene: 22. Germline V gives CDR1 SGDLS, CDR2 YYNGEE. CDR3 length: 19 residues.

V gene TRBV28 combines with J gene TRBJ2-7; 9 bases map to TRBD2. This CDR3 has 16 residues. Germline V gene data show CDR1 as MDHEN and CDR2 as SYDVKM. Trimming cost V 3 bases and J 3 bases; bases outside gene matches: 9. Here the CDR3 DNA reads TGTGCCAGCAGTTTTGGGTCTAGCGGGACGCACTACGAGCAGTACTTC. Translated, it gives CASSFGSSGTHYEQYF.

V gene TRBV29-1 combines with J gene TRBJ2-7; TRBD1 matches 9 bases. The V and J ends lost 7 bases and 2 bases, in that order; junction bases with no gene match: 18. The length of the CDR3 is 17 residues. CDR1 SQVTM and CDR2 ANQGSEA come from the germline V gene. The DNA of the CDR3 is TGCAGCGCCACGGGACAGGGTAAAACTGGGACCCCCTACGAGCAGTACTTC. Protein: CSATGQGKTGTPYEQYF.

The chain links TRBV27 to TRBJ2-1, with a possible D match to TRBD2 (5 bases). The length of the CDR3 is 18 residues. The V gene lost 3 bases and the J gene lost 0 bases, with 18 bases spanning the gap. Germline CDR1 MNHEY, CDR2 SMNVEV (reference sequence). The CDR3 DNA reads as TGTGCCAGCAGTTTTGGACTCATCGCGGGTATCTCCTACAATGAGCAGTTCTTC. Translated, it gives CASSFGLIAGISYNEQFF.

This clone was seen once. An end of the junction does not agree with germline; a read error may underlie this. V gene TRBV28 combines with J gene TRBJ2-7; possible D gene TRBD1, 6 bases. Germline V gene lookup returns CDR1 MDHEN and CDR2 SYDVKM. The length of the CDR3 is 13 residues. CDR3 in amino acids: CASSFLTDSTIFF. The DNA for the CDR3 is TGTGCCAGCAGTTTTTTGACGGACAGCACCATTTTCTTC.

This clone appeared a few times. The gene calls are TRBV10-3 and TRBJ2-5; D might be TRBD2 (5 bases). Between the trimmed V and J ends, which lost 10 bases and 2 bases, there was a span of 14 bases. This CDR3 comprises 13 residues. CDR1 and CDR2 (germline): ENHRY, SYGVKD. CDR3 loop: CATNRRTQETQYF. The DNA for the CDR3 is TGTGCCACCAATAGACGGACTCAAGAGACCCAGTACTTC.

The chain recombines TRBV5-6 with TRBJ1-2, with a tentative D call TRBD1 (6 bases). V lost 0 bases, J lost 7 bases, and 13 bases lay in between. The CDR3 extends over 14 amino acids. The V gene's germline CDR1 is SGHDT and CDR2 YYEEEE. The CDR3 DNA reads TGTGCCAGCAGCTTGGGTGGGGACACCGCTGGCTACACCTTC. This gives the protein CASSLGGDTAGYTF.

V usage is TRBV4-1 and J usage is TRBJ1-4; 9 positions agree with TRBD1. This CDR3 has 16 amino acids. V shed 2 bases, J shed 8 bases, and the junction held 9 bases outside the gene matches. The germline V gene encodes CDR1 MGHRA and CDR2 YSYEKL. The CDR3, as DNA: TGCGCCAGCAGCCAACCCATCCGGGACAGGGAGGAAAAACTGTTTTTT. Translated: CASSQPIRDREEKLFF.

The chain has TRBV11-2 and TRBJ2-1, with 8 nucleotides matching TRBD1. Germline V gene data show CDR1 as SGHAT and CDR2 as FQNNGV. V lost 2 bases and J lost 2; bases outside the gene matches: 8. The CDR3 runs to 17 residues. The CDR3 sequence is CASSLSPGGSAYNEQFF. The DNA for the CDR3 is TGTGCCAGCAGCTTATCACCAGGGGGCTCGGCCTACAATGAGCAGTTCTTC.

The rearrangement joins TRBV14 to TRBJ2-2, with 12 nucleotides matching TRBD2. J lost 7 bases, V lost 2 bases, and 17 bases had no gene match. There are 20 residues in the CDR3. Germline CDR1 reads SGHDN; CDR2 reads FVKESK. The CDR3 loop reads CASSQFPVGLAGFVDGELFF. The CDR3 coding sequence is TGTGCCAGCAGCCAATTCCCCGTGGGACTAGCGGGTTTTGTTGACGGGGAGCTGTTTTTT.